A selection of T cell receptor beta chains follows, all from one sample in a study of metastatic and nonmetastatic thyroid tumors. TCRdb re-called clones via MiXCR from the PCR reads. The sample records more than 65,000 clones, 13% to 15% being singletons. Sequencing used blood. All receptors come from a male donor with papillary thyroid cancer or a benign thyroid nodule (not recorded which). Some clones in this sample may be carry-over from other donors' samples. Each CDR3 is given with its conserved first and last residue. D genes are given only for firm matches. A row's size may be missing; if present it is once, few, many or a size class.

>TRBV12-3/TRBV12-4|many|TRBJ1-1|.
CASTPRRRNTEAFF
TGTGCCAGCACCCCCCGGCGGAGGAACACTGAAGCTTTCTTT
>TRBV6-4|many|TRBJ2-1|.
CASSIRAEFNEQFF
TGTGCCAGCAGCATAAGAGCGGAATTCAATGAGCAGTTCTTC
>TRBV7-2|.|TRBJ2-3|TRBD2
CASSLSLWGRKRELDTQYF
TGTGCCAGCAGCTTATCCCTCTGGGGCCGTAAGCGGGAGTTAGATACGCAGTATTTT
>TRBV20-1|.|TRBJ2-1|TRBD2
CSASGLAGLYNEQFF
TGCAGTGCTTCGGGGCTAGCGGGATTGTACAATGAGCAGTTCTTC
>TRBV25-1|few|TRBJ1-2|.
CASSDRSGMNYCYTF
TGTGCCAGCAGTGATCGGTCCGGAATGAACTATTGCTACACCTTC
>TRBV12-3/TRBV12-4|many|TRBJ2-5|TRBD1
CASSSPGQKETQYF
TGTGCCAGCAGTTCTCCGGGACAGAAAGAGACCCAGTACTTC
>TRBV2|.|TRBJ2-7|TRBD2
CASRGTSGSNEQYF
TGTGCCAGCAGAGGGACTAGCGGGAGTAACGAGCAGTACTTC
>TRBV20-1|many|TRBJ2-1|TRBD2
CSAKPGLAGGLYNEQFF
TGCAGTGCTAAACCGGGACTAGCGGGAGGTCTCTACAATGAGCAGTTCTTC
>TRBV20-1|many|TRBJ1-5|.
CSASPGTVNQPQHF
TGCAGTGCTTCCCCCGGGACGGTTAATCAGCCCCAGCATTTT
>TRBV6-4|.|TRBJ2-1|.
CASIPSPGVGGQFF
TGTGCCAGCATCCCGAGCCCAGGCGTAGGGGGGCAGTTCTTC
>TRBV27|many|TRBJ1-1|.
CASVRYTEAFF
TGTGCCAGCGTACGGTACACTGAAGCTTTCTTT
>TRBV5-1|.|TRBJ2-7|.
CASSSEQGLAKYF
TGCGCCAGCAGCTCTGAACAGGGTCTTGCAAAGTACTTC
>TRBV24-1|many|TRBJ2-2|.
CATTPQPGGELFF
TGTGCCACCACTCCTCAACCCGGCGGGGAGCTGTTTTTT
>TRBV2|.|TRBJ2-7|.
CASRFHNAYEQYF
TGTGCCAGCAGATTCCACAACGCCTACGAGCAGTACTTC
>TRBV24-1|.|TRBJ2-3|TRBD1
CATSDLRDRGTDTQYF
TGTGCCACCAGTGATTTAAGGGACAGGGGAACAGATACGCAGTATTTT
>TRBV5-5|many|TRBJ2-5|.
CASNGGSGETQYF
TGTGCCAGCAATGGAGGGAGTGGTGAGACCCAGTACTTC
>TRBV18|many|TRBJ2-1|.
CASSPRFLSRTHNEQFF
TGTGCCAGCTCACCACGATTCCTAAGTAGAACACACAATGAGCAGTTCTTC
>TRBV28|many|TRBJ1-2|TRBD1
CASSTDRSPNYGYTF
TGTGCCAGCAGTACGGACAGGTCCCCTAACTATGGCTACACCTTC
>TRBV28|many|TRBJ1-4|TRBD1
CASSFGRDRAGEKLFF
TGTGCCAGCAGTTTCGGGCGCGACAGGGCTGGTGAAAAACTGTTTTTT
>TRBV6-5|many|TRBJ1-5|TRBD1
CASSYSRDRPTYSNQPQHF
TGTGCCAGCAGTTACTCTAGGGACAGGCCAACTTATAGCAATCAGCCCCAGCATTTT
>TRBV5-1|.|TRBJ2-7|.
CASGQLGEQYF
TGCGCCAGCGGCCAGCTAGGGGAGCAGTACTTC
>TRBV4-2|many|TRBJ1-1|TRBD1
CASSQAFVGQGGGAFF
TGTGCCAGCAGCCAAGCTTTTGTTGGACAGGGTGGGGGAGCTTTCTTT
>TRBV6-1|many|TRBJ2-5|.
CASRVGGAKRETQYF
TGTGCCAGCAGAGTGGGGGGGGCAAAGCGGGAGACCCAGTACTTC
>TRBV10-3|many|TRBJ2-1|TRBD2
CAISEPTSGKNEQFF
TGTGCCATCAGTGAGCCTACTAGCGGGAAAAATGAGCAGTTCTTC
>TRBV9|many|TRBJ2-3|.
CASSAGPLNLDTQYF
TGTGCCAGCAGCGCAGGGCCCCTAAACCTAGATACGCAGTATTTT
>TRBV20-1|many|TRBJ2-7|.
CSAGGGDLYEQYF
TGCAGTGCTGGCGGAGGGGACCTCTACGAGCAGTACTTC
>TRBV28|few|TRBJ2-4|.
CASSLRENIQYF
TGTGCCAGCAGTTTAAGGGAAAACATTCAGTACTTC
>TRBV29-1|few|TRBJ2-5|.
CSVEEYRQETQYF
TGCAGCGTTGAGGAATACCGACAAGAGACCCAGTACTTC
>TRBV20-1|.|TRBJ1-1|.
CSAQNTEAFF
TGCAGTGCTCAAAACACTGAAGCTTTCTTT
>TRBV3-1|many|TRBJ1-2|.
CASSLGGQPVGYTF
TGTGCCAGCAGTCTAGGCGGACAGCCCGTAGGCTACACCTTC
>TRBV5-4|many|TRBJ1-1|.
CASSQPSNTEAFF
TGTGCCAGCAGCCAACCGTCGAACACTGAAGCTTTCTTT
>TRBV18|.|TRBJ1-5|TRBD1
CASSDRRTGSNQPQHF
TGTGCCAGCTCGGACCGCAGGACAGGGTCAAATCAGCCCCAGCATTTT